This TCR beta chain was recorded in a study of blood T cells in healthy people across ages (dated by TCRdb to 2014 to 2015). As for the study more broadly: Template switching captured roughly one uniquely barcoded TCR beta cDNA molecule per two T cells in model experiments. The study measured age-related changes in TCR beta repertoire diversity using deep sequencing normalized with unique cDNA molecular identifiers. The donors were divided into four age groups: young (average approximately 17 years), middle-aged (roughly 40), aged (approximately 59) and long-lived (82). To avoid experimental bias, donors of different ages were distributed randomly across sequencing lanes. The study analyzed two additional independent replicas of 1 million unique cDNA reads from the same blood draw for two donors, one aged 18 to 30 and one aged 80 or older.

Points the paper makes about the study in general: The long-lived group showed more naive CD4+ T cells, fewer expanded clones and increased TCR diversity than the aged group, suggesting age selection. Bulk unsorted PBMC profiling prevented conclusive comparison of naive and antigen-experienced compartments. Observed TCR beta diversity per million T cells fell roughly linearly with age, and a significant reduction was already apparent by age around 40. The percentage of naive T cells measured by flow cytometry correlated strongly with observed TCR beta diversity. Total diversity estimates from one million sequenced T cells were considered lower bounds and underestimates. The CMV infection status of donors was not known, potentially confounding age-related changes in expanded clonotypes.

Concerning this clonotype: Its antigen remains unidentified. No per-base quality is available; no much larger clone lies one base away.

The donors were some 39 Caucasian individuals from Russia, aged roughly 6 to 90 years, who were systemically healthy. Each donor gave around 9.5 milliliters of peripheral blood, collected into EDTA-treated Vacutainer tubes. Ficoll-Paque density-gradient centrifugation was used to isolate PBMCs, with at least 6.5 million per sample. Trizol reagent was used to extract total RNA from PBMCs, with at least 5 micrograms per sample. For every donor, an aliquot of PBMCs went through flow cytometry to measure the percentages of naive CD45RAhigh/CD27high T cells. At the junction V is shortened by 3 bases and J by 0 bases; bases outside the gene matches: 5. Spanning cysteine to phenylalanine, the CDR3 consists of 17 amino acids. CDR3 DNA is the only sequence kept; it has 51 bases, read in frame from the first base. CDR1 SGHRS and CDR2 YFSETQ are derived from the germline V gene. Libraries were built with 5' RACE. The run used an Illumina HiSeq 2500. A second PCR of about 7 to 12 cycles was run with a J-beta primer mix and a sample-barcoded 5' primer. Each TCR beta cDNA molecule received a unique molecular identifier from a template-switch 5' adaptor carrying 12 random nucleotides. At least 2.5 million CDR3-containing paired-end reads were obtained from each sample. The Mint cDNA synthesis kit, primed by a TRBC-specific oligonucleotide, was used to synthesize first-strand cDNA from all RNA. Following uracil-DNA glycosylase treatment, a first 18-cycle PCR with universal primers M1SS and BC2_uni_R was performed on all cDNA. For the original study's pipeline: For normalization, 1 million high-quality reads, each with a distinct molecular identifier, were randomly selected from each sample. Reads with shared molecular identifiers were discarded instead of being binned into consensus sequences. MiTCR, run with a Q25 quality threshold and the strictest error-elimination algorithm, handled CDR3 identification, clonotype clustering and error correction. A nonparametric unseen species model with Euler transformation was used to estimate a lower bound on total TCR beta diversity. The raw public data were reprocessed by TCRdb itself: fastp quality trimming at Q25, MiXCR clonotype calling, in-frame beta chains only. Each entry merges the rows of one CDR3 protein and shows their most common DNA and genes. TCRdb's processing, not the authors' own work, is the source of the V and J calls. The sample records fewer than 800,000 distinct CDR3 sequences, 21% of which are singletons. The ten top clones hold under 4% of the sample.

Rearrangement joined TRBV5-1 to TRBJ2-1; a stretch of 11 junction bases matches TRBD2. Material: blood. The sequence was obtained from a man between 65 and 79 years old in good health. At the DNA level, the sequence is TGCGCCAGCAGCTATATTAGCGGGAGGGCCTCCTACAATGAGCAGTTCTTC. It specifies CASSYISGRASYNEQFF.